Listed here are 26 T cell receptor beta chains from one sample, sequenced in a study of tumor-infiltrating lymphocytes in localized non-small cell lung cancer. The assay was immunoSEQ multiplex PCR, and TCRdb's table has in-frame clones only and misses some. The table lists around 13,000 clones, roughly 88% of them singletons. Sequencing input: uninvolved lung tissue not adjacent to the tumor. The receptor source for this set is a human donor with non-small cell lung cancer.

This clone was detected only once. The V gene is TRBV7-9, the J gene TRBJ1-4; D possibly corresponds to TRBD1 (5 bases). V lost 2 bases and J 11 bases, leaving 9 bases between the germline ends. Germline V gene sequence: CDR1 SEHNR, CDR2 FQNEAQ (reference sequence). The CDR3 length is 12 residues. CDR3 nucleotides: TGTGCCAGCAGCTTATTAGGGGACAAACTGTTTTTT. Its translation: CASSLLGDKLFF.

This chain connects TRBV5-6 to TRBJ2-3; 7 bases agree with TRBD2. After removal of 4 bases from V and 9 bases from J, the junction contained 8 bases not matched to a gene. Germline CDR1 and CDR2: SGHDT and YYEEEE. This CDR3 has 13 residues. The CDR3 nucleotides are TGTGCCAGCAGCGCCGAACTAGCGCGCACGCAGTATTTT. This codes for CASSAELARTQYF.

V gene TRBV2 combines with J gene TRBJ2-7, with TRBD2 matching over 11 bases. The CDR3 runs 14 residues. Trimming at V came to 7 bases and at J to 4 bases, leaving 6 bases not matched to a gene. Per germline, CDR1 SNHLY and CDR2 FYNNEI. CDR3: CASMGASGRYEQYF. The CDR3 nucleotides are TGTGCCAGCATGGGGGCTAGCGGGAGGTACGAGCAGTACTTC. The complete variable domain, with remaining parts taken from reference TRBV2 and TRBJ2-7, reads EPEVTQTPSHQVTQMGQEVILRCVPISNHLYFYWYRQILGQKVEFLVSFYNNEISEKSEIFDDQFSVERPDGSNFTLKIRSTKLEDSAMYFCASMGASGRYEQYFGPGTRLTVT.

The chain links TRBV5-1 to TRBJ2-2; 13 positions agree with TRBD2. CDR3 length: 16 amino acids. Germline V lookup: CDR1 SGHRS, CDR2 YFSETQ. V shed 4 bases, J shed 6 bases, and the junction held 6 bases outside the gene matches. The CDR3 nucleotides are TGCGCCAGCAGCATGACTAGCGGGAGGAGGGCCGGGGAGCTGTTTTTT. Translated: CASSMTSGRRAGELFF.

The genes are TRBV7-9 and TRBJ1-6; 7 bases fit TRBD1. After removal of 8 bases from V and 5 bases from J, the junction contained 6 bases not matched to a gene. Germline CDR1 SEHNR, CDR2 FQNEAQ (reference sequence). The CDR3 runs 14 residues. CDR3 region: CASRVGTDNSPLHF. CDR3 in DNA: TGTGCCAGCCGGGTGGGGACAGATAATTCACCCCTCCACTTT.

The chain has TRBV5-6 and TRBJ2-1, with 7 nucleotides matching TRBD2. Germline V CDR1 and CDR2: SGHDT, YYEEEE. The CDR3 is 17 amino acids. Trimming at V came to 6 bases and at J to 6 bases, leaving 18 bases not matched to a gene. CDR3 sequence reads: CASTPTSEYTGSNEQFF. The CDR3 DNA reads TGTGCCAGCACCCCCACTAGCGAGTACACAGGTAGCAATGAGCAGTTCTTC.

V and J are TRBV30 and TRBJ1-2, with unresolved D. Per the germline V gene, CDR1 is GTSNPN and CDR2 is SVGIG (reference sequence). Trimming removed 2 bases at V and 9 bases at J, with 7 bases between. There are 10 residues in the CDR3. CDR3 residues: CAWSLQSYTF. CDR3 bases: TGTGCCTGGAGTCTCCAGAGCTACACCTTC.

The chain carries TRBV7-2 and TRBJ2-6, with 9 bases aligning to TRBD1. CDR3 size: 18 residues. Unmatched junction bases numbered 10, after V lost 5 bases and J lost 2 bases. Per germline, CDR1 SGHTA and CDR2 FQGNSA. This CDR3 is CASSLGTGIRAGANVLTF. CDR3 nucleotide sequence: TGTGCCAGCAGCCTCGGGACAGGGATCAGAGCTGGGGCCAACGTCCTGACTTTC.

The genes are TRBV29-1 and TRBJ2-2; unclear D gene. V was shortened by 4 bases and J by 8 bases, with 11 bases between the two germline ends. The CDR3 sequence is 12 residues long. Per germline, CDR1 SQVTM and CDR2 ANQGSEA. The CDR3 bases are TGCAGCGTTGGGGTCTTCAGGGGGGAGCTGTTTTTT. Protein sequence: CSVGVFRGELFF.

The sample holds one count of this clone. CDR3 sequence (DNA): TGCGCCAGCAGCTTGGGACATCAGCTCACAGATACGCAGTATTTT. This gives the protein CASSLGHQLTDTQYF. This chain connects TRBV5-1 to TRBJ2-3; D not certain. The CDR3 has 15 amino acids. Trimming left V 0 bases short and J 2 bases short, with 10 bases between. Germline V gene sequence: CDR1 SGHRS, CDR2 YFSETQ.

The V gene is TRBV19, the J gene TRBJ1-2; D ambiguous. Germline V gene sequence: CDR1 LNHDA, CDR2 SQIVND (reference sequence). Trimming cost V 3 bases and J 3 bases, with 5 bases left between them. The CDR3 contains 12 residues. The CDR3 sequence is CASSMVYYGYTF. As DNA, the CDR3 is TGTGCCAGTAGTATGGTCTACTATGGCTACACCTTC.

This chain uses TRBV19 with TRBJ1-2, with 7 bases fitting TRBD1. J was trimmed by 5 bases and V by 7 bases; bases with no gene match: 13. This CDR3 spans 15 amino acids. Germline CDR1 and CDR2: LNHDA and SQIVND (reference sequence). In nucleotides, the CDR3 is TGTGCCAGTACCTTGACTCAGCGACAGGGTTATGGCTACACCTTC. Translation: CASTLTQRQGYGYTF.

The J gene is TRBJ2-3, the V gene TRBV2, with D perhaps TRBD2 (5 bases). This CDR3 is built from 18 residues. Trimming took off 0 bases at V and 2 bases at J, with 18 bases between the two ends. CDR1 and CDR2 (germline): SNHLY, FYNNEI. CDR3 nucleotide sequence: TGTGCCAGCAGTGAAGCGTGGGTTAGCGCGACCCACACAGATACGCAGTATTTT. Its protein product is CASSEAWVSATHTDTQYF.

The chain carries TRBV30 and TRBJ2-5; D may correspond to TRBD1 or TRBD2 (5 bases each). The CDR3 is 11 amino acids. Trimming removed 3 bases at V and 3 bases at J, with 5 bases between. Germline V gives CDR1 GTSNPN, CDR2 SVGIG (reference sequence). The CDR3 DNA is TGTGCCTGGAGGGGGGAAGAGACCCAGTACTTC. It translates to CAWRGEETQYF.

CDR3: CASSGLHYEQYF. CDR3 bases: TGTGCCAGCAGTGGGCTCCACTACGAGCAGTACTTC. This rearrangement joins TRBV2 to TRBJ2-7; D is ambiguous. V dropped 4 bases and J dropped 3 bases, with 7 bases sitting between them. The CDR3 covers 12 residues. Germline V gives CDR1 SNHLY, CDR2 FYNNEI.

CDR3 in amino acids: CASRIQGVQETQYF. The CDR3 DNA reads TGCGCCAGCAGGATACAGGGGGTACAAGAGACCCAGTACTTC. This sequence joins TRBV5-1 and TRBJ2-5, with 8 bases lining up with TRBD1. The V gene's germline CDR1 is SGHRS and CDR2 YFSETQ. V trimming: 5 bases; J trimming: 2 bases; junction bases outside the gene matches: 5. The CDR3 loop spans 14 amino acids.

The gene calls are TRBV5-8 and TRBJ1-1, with D possibly being TRBD1 (5 bases). Germline values: CDR1 SGHTS, CDR2 YDEGEE. V lost 0 bases and J 0 bases, leaving 9 bases between the germline ends. The CDR3 totals 15 residues. CDR3 sequence (DNA): TGTGCCAGCAGCTTGGGGGGACGGATGAACACTGAAGCTTTCTTT. This gives the protein CASSLGGRMNTEAFF.

The chain links TRBV30 to TRBJ2-7; TRBD2 matches at 12 bases. Trimming cost V 4 bases and J 4 bases; bases outside gene matches: 11. Germline assignment: CDR1 GTSNPN and CDR2 SVGIG (reference sequence). The CDR3 spans 16 residues. CDR3 DNA sequence: TGTGCCTGGACTAGCGGGGGGGCAATTAATGGTTACGAGCAGTACTTC. It codes for CAWTSGGAINGYEQYF.

CDR3 DNA sequence: TGTGCCAGCAGAAGGGGAGGAGAGACCCAGTACTTC. Amino acids: CASRRGGETQYF. The V call is TRBV7-9, the J call TRBJ2-5; possible D gene TRBD2, 6 bases. CDR1 and CDR2 (germline): SEHNR, FQNEAQ (reference sequence). V was cut by 6 bases and J by 4 bases, with 9 bases left in between. This CDR3 has 12 residues.

This clone was detected only once. Other DNA sequences of this sample code for an identical CDR3. The CDR3 coding sequence is TGCAGCGTTCGGGCAGGGGGCAACGAGCAGTACTTC. Translated, it gives CSVRAGGNEQYF. V and J are TRBV29-1 and TRBJ2-7; 8 bases line up with TRBD1. The CDR3 length is 12 residues. Looked up from germline, CDR1 is SQVTM and CDR2 is ANQGSEA. V shed 5 bases and J 5 bases; nucleotides not matched to a gene: 5.

The V and J genes are TRBV6-6 and TRBJ2-2; weak D call: TRBD1 (6 bases). This CDR3 is built from 16 residues. V was trimmed by 6 bases and J by 1 base, leaving 15 bases between them. Looked up from germline, CDR1 is MNHNY and CDR2 is SVGAGI (reference sequence). This CDR3 is CASRRPGQMNTGELFF. CDR3 DNA sequence: TGTGCCAGCAGGCGACCGGGACAAATGAACACCGGGGAGCTGTTTTTT.

The chain couples TRBV11-2 to TRBJ2-1, with D possibly TRBD2 on 6 matching bases. The CDR3 is 13 residues long. CDR1 is SGHAT and CDR2 is FQNNGV in the germline V gene. Trimming pared 2 bases from V and 7 bases from J, leaving 9 bases between. Here the CDR3 DNA reads TGTGCCAGCAGCTTAACGGGAGATAATGAGCAGTTCTTC. Encoded protein: CASSLTGDNEQFF.

The V and J genes are TRBV5-1 and TRBJ2-3, with D maybe TRBD2 (6 bases). Germline assignment: CDR1 SGHRS and CDR2 YFSETQ. V lost 2 bases and J 0 bases, leaving 10 bases between the germline ends. The CDR3 covers 15 residues. The CDR3 reads CASSLWGDSTDTQYF. Written as DNA, the CDR3 is TGCGCCAGCAGCTTATGGGGGGATAGCACAGATACGCAGTATTTT. The full variable domain, its missing parts supplied by reference TRBV5-1 and TRBJ2-3, is KAGVTQTPRYLIKTRGQQVTLSCSPISGHRSVSWYQQTPGQGLQFLFEYFSETQRNKGNFPGRFSGRQFSNSRSEMNVSTLELGDSALYLCASSLWGDSTDTQYFGPGTRLTVL.

This chain links TRBV7-9 with TRBJ2-7, with 7 nucleotides matching TRBD1. In germline, CDR1 is SEHNR, CDR2 FQNEAQ (reference sequence). Germline trimming cut 5 bases from V and 6 bases from J; bases unmatched to any gene: 4. CDR3 size: 12 residues. The CDR3: CASSGQASEQYF. For the CDR3, the DNA is TGTGCCAGCAGCGGACAGGCTTCCGAGCAGTACTTC.

J is TRBJ1-2 and V is TRBV27, with D possibly TRBD1 on 6 matching bases. The CDR3 loop spans 11 amino acids. Between the trimmed V and J ends, which lost 6 bases and 8 bases, there was a span of 10 bases. Per germline, CDR1 MNHEY and CDR2 SMNVEV (reference sequence). The CDR3 region has the DNA TGTGCCAGCAGGGGGACATTGGGCTACACCTTC. Residues: CASRGTLGYTF.

This clone came up once. V usage is TRBV2 and J usage is TRBJ2-1, with no clear D. The length of the CDR3 is 16 residues. Germline-derived CDR1 and CDR2 are SNHLY and FYNNEI. With 3 bases removed from V and 7 bases from J, the gap between germline ends came to 19 bases. The CDR3 nucleotides are TGTGCCAGCAGTGACCCTCCCCGCCGGCAGTGGAATGAGCAGTTCTTC. Translating it yields CASSDPPRRQWNEQFF.